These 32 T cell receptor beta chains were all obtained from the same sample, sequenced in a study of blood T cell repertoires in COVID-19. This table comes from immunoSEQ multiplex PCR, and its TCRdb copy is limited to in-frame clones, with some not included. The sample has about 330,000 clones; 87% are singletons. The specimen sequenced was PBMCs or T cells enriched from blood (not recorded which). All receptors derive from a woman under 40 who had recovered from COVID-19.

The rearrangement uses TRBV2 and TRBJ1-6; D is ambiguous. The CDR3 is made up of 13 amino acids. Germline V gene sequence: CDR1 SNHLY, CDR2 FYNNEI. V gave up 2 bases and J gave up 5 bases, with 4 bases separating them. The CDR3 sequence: CASSEQNNSPLHF. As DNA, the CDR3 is TGTGCCAGCAGTGAACAGAATAATTCACCCCTCCACTTT.

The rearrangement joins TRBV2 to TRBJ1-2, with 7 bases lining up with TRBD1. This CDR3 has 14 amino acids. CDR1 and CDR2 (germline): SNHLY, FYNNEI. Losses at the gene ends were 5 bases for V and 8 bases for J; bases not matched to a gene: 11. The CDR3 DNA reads TGTGCCAGCAGTTCCCGGCAGGGACAGACAGGCTACACCTTC. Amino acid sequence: CASSSRQGQTGYTF.

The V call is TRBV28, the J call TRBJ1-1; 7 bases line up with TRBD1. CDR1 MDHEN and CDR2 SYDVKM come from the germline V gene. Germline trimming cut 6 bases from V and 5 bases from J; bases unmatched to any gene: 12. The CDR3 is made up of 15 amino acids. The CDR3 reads CASRGTAQLGTEAFF. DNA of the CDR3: TGTGCCAGCAGAGGGACAGCCCAATTGGGTACTGAAGCTTTCTTT. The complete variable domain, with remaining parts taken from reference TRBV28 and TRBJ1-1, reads DVKVTQSSRYLVKRTGEKVFLECVQDMDHENMFWYRQDPGLGLRLIYFSYDVKMKEKGDIPEGYSVSREKKERFSLILESASTNQTSMYLCASRGTAQLGTEAFFGQGTRLTVV.

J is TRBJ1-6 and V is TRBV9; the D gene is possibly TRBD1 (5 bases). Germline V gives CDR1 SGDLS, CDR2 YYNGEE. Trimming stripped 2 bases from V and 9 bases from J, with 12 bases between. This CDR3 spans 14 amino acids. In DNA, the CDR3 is TGTGCCAGCAGCGTCGGGGGTCCCGGTTCACCCCTCCACTTT. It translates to CASSVGGPGSPLHF.

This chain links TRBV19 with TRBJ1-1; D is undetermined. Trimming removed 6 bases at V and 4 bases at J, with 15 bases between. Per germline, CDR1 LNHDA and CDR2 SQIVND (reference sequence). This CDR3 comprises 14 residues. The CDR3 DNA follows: TGTGCCAGTAGCAAAACTCGTGGGCTCACTGAAGCTTTCTTT. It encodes CASSKTRGLTEAFF.

The CDR3 DNA is TGTGCCAGCAGCCCGCGGGGGGGGCTCCGCGAAGAGCAGTACTTC. Translating gives CASSPRGGLREEQYF. J is TRBJ2-7 and V is TRBV7-8, with 9 bases aligning to TRBD2. CDR3 size: 15 residues. The trim removed 5 bases at V and 7 bases at J, leaving 12 bases unmatched. Germline V gene sequence: CDR1 SGHVS, CDR2 FQNEAQ.

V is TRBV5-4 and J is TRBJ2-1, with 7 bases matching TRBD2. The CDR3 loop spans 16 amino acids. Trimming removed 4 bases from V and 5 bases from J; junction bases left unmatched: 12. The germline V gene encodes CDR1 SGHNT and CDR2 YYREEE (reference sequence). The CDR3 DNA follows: TGTGCCAGCAGCCCGAGGCCCGGGACTACCAACAATGAGCAGTTCTTC. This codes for CASSPRPGTTNNEQFF.

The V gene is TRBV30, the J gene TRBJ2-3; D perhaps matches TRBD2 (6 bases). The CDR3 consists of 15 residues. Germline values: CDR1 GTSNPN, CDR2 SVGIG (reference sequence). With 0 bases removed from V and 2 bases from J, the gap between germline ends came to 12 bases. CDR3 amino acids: CAWSVRGGVTDTQYF. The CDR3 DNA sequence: TGTGCCTGGAGTGTACGGGGCGGGGTCACAGATACGCAGTATTTT.

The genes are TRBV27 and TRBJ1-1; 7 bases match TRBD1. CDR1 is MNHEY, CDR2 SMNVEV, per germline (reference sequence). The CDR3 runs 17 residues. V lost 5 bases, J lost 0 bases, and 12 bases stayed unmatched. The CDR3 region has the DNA TGTGCCAGCAGTACCCGACAGGGAGCGGGCGTGAACACTGAAGCTTTCTTT. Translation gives CASSTRQGAGVNTEAFF.

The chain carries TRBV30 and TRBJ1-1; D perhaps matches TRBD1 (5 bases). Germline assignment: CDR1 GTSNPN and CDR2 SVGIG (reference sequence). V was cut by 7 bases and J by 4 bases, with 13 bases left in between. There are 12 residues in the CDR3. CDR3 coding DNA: TGTGCCTCAGGGTTGGTAGGCACTGAAGCTTTCTTT. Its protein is CASGLVGTEAFF.

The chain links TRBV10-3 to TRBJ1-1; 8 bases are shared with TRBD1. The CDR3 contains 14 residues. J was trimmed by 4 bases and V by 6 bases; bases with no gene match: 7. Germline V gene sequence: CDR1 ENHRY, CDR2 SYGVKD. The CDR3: CAISGQGEGTEAFF. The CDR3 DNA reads TGTGCCATCAGCGGACAGGGTGAGGGCACTGAAGCTTTCTTT.

The CDR3 sequence is CASSQNRGRDTEAFF. The CDR3 region has the DNA TGCGCCAGCAGCCAGAACAGGGGGCGCGACACTGAAGCTTTCTTT. The rearrangement joins TRBV4-3 to TRBJ1-1, with 9 bases matching TRBD1. The CDR3 sequence is 15 residues long. Germline-derived CDR1 and CDR2 are LGHNA and YSLEER. V shed 3 bases and J 3 bases; nucleotides not matched to a gene: 5.

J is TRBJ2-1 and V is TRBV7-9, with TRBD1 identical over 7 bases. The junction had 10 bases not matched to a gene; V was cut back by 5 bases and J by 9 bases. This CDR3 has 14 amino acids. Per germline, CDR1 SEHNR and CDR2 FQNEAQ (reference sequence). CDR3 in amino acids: CASSHGTDGVEQFF. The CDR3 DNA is TGTGCCAGCAGCCACGGGACAGATGGAGTTGAGCAGTTCTTC.

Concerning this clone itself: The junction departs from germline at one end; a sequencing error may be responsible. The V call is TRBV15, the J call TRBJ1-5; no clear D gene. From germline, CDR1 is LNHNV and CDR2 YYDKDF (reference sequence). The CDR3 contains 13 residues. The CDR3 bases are TGTGCCACCAGCAGAGATGAACGAGCGCCCCCCCAGTTT. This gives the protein CATSRDERAPPQF.

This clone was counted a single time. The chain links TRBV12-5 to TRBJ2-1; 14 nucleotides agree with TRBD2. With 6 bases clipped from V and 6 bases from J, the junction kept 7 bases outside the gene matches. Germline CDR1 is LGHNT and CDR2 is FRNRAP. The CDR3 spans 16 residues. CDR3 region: CASGLQTSGGVNEQFF. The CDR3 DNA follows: TGTGCTAGTGGCCTCCAGACTAGCGGGGGGGTCAATGAGCAGTTCTTC.

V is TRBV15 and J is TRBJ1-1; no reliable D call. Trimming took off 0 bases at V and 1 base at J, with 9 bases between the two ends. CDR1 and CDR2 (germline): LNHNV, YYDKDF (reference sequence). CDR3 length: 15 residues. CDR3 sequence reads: CATSRDLAGNTEAFF. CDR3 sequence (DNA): TGTGCCACCAGCAGAGATTTGGCAGGGAACACTGAAGCTTTCTTT.

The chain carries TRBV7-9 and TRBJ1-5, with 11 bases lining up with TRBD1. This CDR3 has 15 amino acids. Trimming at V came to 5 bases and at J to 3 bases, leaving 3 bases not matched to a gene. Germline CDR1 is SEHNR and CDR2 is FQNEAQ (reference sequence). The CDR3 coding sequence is TGTGCCAGCAGCGGGACAGGGGGTGCCAATCAGCCCCAGCATTTT. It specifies CASSGTGGANQPQHF.

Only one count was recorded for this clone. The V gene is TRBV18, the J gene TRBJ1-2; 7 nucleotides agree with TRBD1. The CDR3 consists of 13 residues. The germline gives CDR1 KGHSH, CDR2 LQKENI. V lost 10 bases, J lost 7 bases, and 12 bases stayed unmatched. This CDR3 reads CANKAGGNGGYTF. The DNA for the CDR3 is TGTGCCAACAAGGCAGGGGGAAACGGTGGCTACACCTTC.

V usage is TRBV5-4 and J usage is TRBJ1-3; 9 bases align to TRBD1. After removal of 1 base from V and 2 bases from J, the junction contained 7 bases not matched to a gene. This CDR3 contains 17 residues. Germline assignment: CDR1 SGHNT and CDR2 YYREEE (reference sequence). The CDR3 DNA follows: TGTGCCAGCAGCTTGATGGTCGGGGACAGGGCTGGAAACACCATATATTTT. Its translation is CASSLMVGDRAGNTIYF. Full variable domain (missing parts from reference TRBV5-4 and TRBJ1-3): ETGVTQSPTHLIKTRGQQVTLRCSSQSGHNTVSWYQQALGQGPQFIFQYYREEENGRGNFPPRFSGLQFPNYSSELNVNALELDDSALYLCASSLMVGDRAGNTIYFGEGSWLTVV.

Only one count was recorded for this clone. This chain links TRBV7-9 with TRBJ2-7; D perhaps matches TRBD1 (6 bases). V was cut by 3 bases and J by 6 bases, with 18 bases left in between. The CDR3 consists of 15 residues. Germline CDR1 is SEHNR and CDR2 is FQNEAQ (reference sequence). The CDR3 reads CASSFRDKASGEQYF. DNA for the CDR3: TGTGCCAGCAGCTTTCGGGACAAAGCCTCGGGCGAGCAGTACTTC.

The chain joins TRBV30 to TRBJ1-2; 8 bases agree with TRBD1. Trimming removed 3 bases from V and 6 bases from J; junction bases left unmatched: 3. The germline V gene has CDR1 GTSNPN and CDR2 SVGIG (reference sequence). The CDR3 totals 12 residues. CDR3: CAWRPTGDGYTF. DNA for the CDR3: TGTGCCTGGAGGCCGACAGGGGATGGCTACACCTTC. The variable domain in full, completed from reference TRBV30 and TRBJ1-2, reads SQTIHQWPATLVQPVGSPLSLECTVEGTSNPNLYWYRQAAGRGLQLLFYSVGIGQISSEVPQNLSASRPQDRQFILSSKKLLLSDSGFYLCAWRPTGDGYTFGSGTRLTVV.

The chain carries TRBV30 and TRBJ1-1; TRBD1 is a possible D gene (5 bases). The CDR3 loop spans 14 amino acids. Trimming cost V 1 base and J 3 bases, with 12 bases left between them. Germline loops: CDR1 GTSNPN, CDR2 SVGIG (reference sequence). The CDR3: CAWSGGRGYTEAFF. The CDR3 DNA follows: TGTGCCTGGAGTGGGGGCCGGGGGTACACTGAAGCTTTCTTT.

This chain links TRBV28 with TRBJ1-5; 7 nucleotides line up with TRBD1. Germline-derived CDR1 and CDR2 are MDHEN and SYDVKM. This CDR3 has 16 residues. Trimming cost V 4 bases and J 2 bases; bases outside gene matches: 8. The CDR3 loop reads CASSSTHRGGNQPQHF. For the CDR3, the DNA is TGTGCCAGCAGTTCGACCCACAGGGGTGGCAATCAGCCCCAGCATTTT.

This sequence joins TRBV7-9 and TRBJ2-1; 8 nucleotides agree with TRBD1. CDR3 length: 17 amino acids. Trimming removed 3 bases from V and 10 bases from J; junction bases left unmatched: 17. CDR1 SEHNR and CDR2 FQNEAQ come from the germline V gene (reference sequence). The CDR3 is CASSFLRQGRGGWEQFF. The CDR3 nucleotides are TGTGCCAGCAGCTTCCTCCGACAGGGGAGAGGAGGGTGGGAGCAGTTCTTC.

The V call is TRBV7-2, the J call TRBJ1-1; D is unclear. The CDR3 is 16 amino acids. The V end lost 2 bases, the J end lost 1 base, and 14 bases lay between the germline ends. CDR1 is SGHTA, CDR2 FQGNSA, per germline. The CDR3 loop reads CASSLIFGSGNTEAFF. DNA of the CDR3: TGTGCCAGCAGCTTAATTTTTGGGTCGGGGAACACTGAAGCTTTCTTT.

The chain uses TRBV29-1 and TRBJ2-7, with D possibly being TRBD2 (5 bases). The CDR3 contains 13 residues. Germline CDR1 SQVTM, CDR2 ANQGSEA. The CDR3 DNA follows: TGCAGTGGGCGTCGGGATAGCTCCTACGAGCAGTACTTC. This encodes CSGRRDSSYEQYF.

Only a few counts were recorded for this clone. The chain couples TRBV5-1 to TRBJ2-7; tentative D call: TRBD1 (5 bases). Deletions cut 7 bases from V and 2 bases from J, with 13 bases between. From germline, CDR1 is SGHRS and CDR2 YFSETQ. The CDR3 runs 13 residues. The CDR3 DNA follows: TGCGCCAGCGGTCAGGGCATCACCTACGAGCAGTACTTC. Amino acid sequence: CASGQGITYEQYF.

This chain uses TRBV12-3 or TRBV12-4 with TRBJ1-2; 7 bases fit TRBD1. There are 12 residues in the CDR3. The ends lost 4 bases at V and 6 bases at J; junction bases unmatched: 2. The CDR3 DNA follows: TGTGCCAGCAGTTCTACAGGGGATGGCTACACCTTC. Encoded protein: CASSSTGDGYTF.

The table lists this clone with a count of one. As DNA, the CDR3 is TGTGCCAGCAGCTTAAGGGGGACAGGGAACACTGAAGCTTTCTTT. It encodes CASSLRGTGNTEAFF. The chain joins TRBV7-8 to TRBJ1-1; TRBD1 matches at 8 bases. V gave up 2 bases and J gave up 1 base; unmatched junction bases: 3. Per the germline V gene, CDR1 is SGHVS and CDR2 is FQNEAQ. This CDR3 comprises 15 residues.

The CDR3 here is CASSAASGRTDTQYF. The CDR3 region has the DNA TGTGCCAGCAGCGCCGCTAGCGGGCGCACAGATACGCAGTATTTT. The chain carries TRBV9 and TRBJ2-3; 8 nucleotides align to TRBD2. The CDR3 consists of 15 residues. V shed 3 bases and J 1 base; nucleotides not matched to a gene: 4. The V gene's germline CDR1 is SGDLS and CDR2 YYNGEE.

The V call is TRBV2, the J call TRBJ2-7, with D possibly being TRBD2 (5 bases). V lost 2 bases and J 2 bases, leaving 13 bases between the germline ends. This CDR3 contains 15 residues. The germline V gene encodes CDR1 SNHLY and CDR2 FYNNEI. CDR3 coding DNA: TGTGCCAGCAGTGAAACCCAGGCTAGCACCTACGAGCAGTACTTC. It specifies CASSETQASTYEQYF.

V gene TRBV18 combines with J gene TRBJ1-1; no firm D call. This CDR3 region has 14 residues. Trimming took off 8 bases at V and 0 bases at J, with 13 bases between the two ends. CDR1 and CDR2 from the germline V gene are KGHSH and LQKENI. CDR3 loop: CASTQSGMNTEAFF. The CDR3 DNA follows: TGTGCCAGCACCCAAAGCGGCATGAACACTGAAGCTTTCTTT.